This is a list of T cell receptor beta chains from one sample in a study of T-cell reconstitution after alpha-beta-depleted transplantation in children. MiXCR was run by TCRdb on the PCR reads, yielding one entry per CDR3 protein. The profile shows approximately 130,000 distinct CDR3 sequences, around a tenth of them singletons. The sample in question was PBMCs, mostly from graft donor cells, obtained 180 days after TCRalphabeta/CD19-depleted stem cell transplant. Source of these receptors: a girl under three years old who had a stem cell transplant for combined immunodeficiency, so the T cells may come from the graft donor. The CDR3 runs from the conserved cysteine through the conserved F or W. The D gene is left open where the match is weak. The size entry is marked missing in some rows and otherwise reads once, few, many or a size class.

TRBD2,NA,TRBJ2-3,TRBV12-3/TRBV12-4,TGTGCCAGCAGTACAACTAGCGTGAGGACGCAGTATTTT,CASSTTSVRTQYF
NA,many,TRBJ2-7,TRBV4-3,TGCGCCAGCAGCCAAGATTTAACAGGGACGCCCTACGAGCAGTACTTC,CASSQDLTGTPYEQYF
NA,few,TRBJ2-3,TRBV11-1,TGTGCCAGCAGCCCACTAGCCCTAGGGGGAGATACGCAGTATTTT,CASSPLALGGDTQYF
TRBD1,NA,TRBJ2-3,TRBV5-6,TGTACCAGCAGCATTGACAGGGGGTGGGGAACAGATACGCAGTATTTT,CTSSIDRGWGTDTQYF
NA,few,TRBJ1-2,TRBV7-2,TGTGCCAGCAGACGAACAGGGCAGAATGGCTACACCTTC,CASRRTGQNGYTF
NA,few,TRBJ2-1,TRBV14,TGTGCCAGCAGCCAAGGACAACTTACTAGCAATGAGCAGTTCTTC,CASSQGQLTSNEQFF
TRBD2,NA,TRBJ2-5,TRBV6-1,TGTGCCAGCAGTGAGTGGACTAGCGGGGGGCTCCTTGCCCAGTACTTC,CASSEWTSGGLLAQYF
TRBD1,NA,TRBJ2-5,TRBV7-8,TGTGCCAGCAGCTTAGGGTCCCGGGACAGGGGGCAGAAGACCCAGTACTTC,CASSLGSRDRGQKTQYF
TRBD2,NA,TRBJ2-3,TRBV20-1,TGCAGTGCTAGTACGACTAGCGGGATTCTTGATACGCAGTATTTT,CSASTTSGILDTQYF
TRBD1,few,TRBJ1-2,TRBV11-2,TGTGCCAGCAGCCCCGGGACAGGGCCTGGCTACACCTTC,CASSPGTGPGYTF
NA,many,TRBJ1-1,TRBV12-3/TRBV12-4,TGTGCCAGCAGATCAAAGCCGGGGAGGGCTTTCTTT,CASRSKPGRAFF
NA,NA,TRBJ2-7,TRBV5-6,TGTGCCAGCAGCTTGGCCGTGGTTACCTACGAGCAGTACTTC,CASSLAVVTYEQYF
TRBD2,NA,TRBJ2-1,TRBV12-3/TRBV12-4,TGTGCCAGAAGTGTCAGACTAGCGGCCCTTTCCTACAATGAGCAGTTCTTC,CARSVRLAALSYNEQFF
NA,many,TRBJ2-2,TRBV12-3/TRBV12-4,TGTGCCAGCAAATCCGGGGAGCTGTTTTTT,CASKSGELFF
NA,NA,TRBJ2-1,TRBV27,TGTGCCAGCAGTTTATATCTTGCCTACAATGAGCAGTTCTTC,CASSLYLAYNEQFF
TRBD1,NA,TRBJ2-1,TRBV30,TGTGCCTGGAGCACAGGGGATTACAATGAGCAGTTCTTC,CAWSTGDYNEQFF
TRBD2,few,TRBJ2-3,TRBV6-5,TGTGCCAGCAGTTACTCCCCCACTAGCGGGAGGGGAGATACGCAGTATTTT,CASSYSPTSGRGDTQYF
NA,NA,TRBJ1-4,TRBV27,TGTGCCAGCAGTTTATCAAGGGGTACGGAAAAACTGTTTTTT,CASSLSRGTEKLFF
NA,few,TRBJ2-5,TRBV20-1,TGCAGTGCTAGACCCCCCTCGGGGGAAGAGACCCAGTACTTC,CSARPPSGEETQYF
TRBD1,few,TRBJ1-6,TRBV12-3/TRBV12-4,TGTGCCAGCAGTTTTTCGGGACAGGCAAATAATTCACCCCTCCACTTT,CASSFSGQANNSPLHF
TRBD1,NA,TRBJ2-3,TRBV24-1,TGTGCCACCGCTATGGGGACAGTTGTCGCAGATACGCAGTATTTT,CATAMGTVVADTQYF
NA,NA,TRBJ2-3,TRBV20-1,TGCAGTGCTAGTTGGCGTAGCCTCACAGATACGCAGTATTTT,CSASWRSLTDTQYF
NA,few,TRBJ2-3,TRBV7-9,TGTGCCAGCAGCTTACTAGCGACCGGAGAGTTAGATACGCAGTATTTT,CASSLLATGELDTQYF
NA,many,TRBJ2-5,TRBV10-3,TGTGCCATCGGACAGGGACTACAAGAGACCCAGTACTTC,CAIGQGLQETQYF
TRBD2,many,TRBJ2-5,TRBV10-3,TGTGCCATCAGTGAAGGTAGCGGGAGAGCCGAGACCCAGTACTTC,CAISEGSGRAETQYF
TRBD1,few,TRBJ2-7,TRBV12-3/TRBV12-4,TGTGCCAGCAGTTTGAGAGGGACAGGGGGCTACGAGCAGTACTTC,CASSLRGTGGYEQYF
NA,few,TRBJ2-1,TRBV6-2/TRBV6-3,TGTGCCAGCAGTTACACAAAGACCTACAATGAGCAGTTCTTC,CASSYTKTYNEQFF
NA,few,TRBJ1-1,TRBV10-3,TGTGCCATCAGTGAGTCCCGTGCTGAAGCTTTCTTT,CAISESRAEAFF
NA,once,TRBJ2-7,TRBV29-1,TGCAGCGTTGTTTCCAGCGGGTCTTACGAGCAGTACTTC,CSVVSSGSYEQYF